The rows below give T cell receptor beta chains drawn from one sample of a study of shared clonotypes between healthy human individuals. Clones were sequenced by immunoSEQ multiplex PCR, and TCRdb holds only the in-frame ones, with some missing. Among more than 2,000,000 clones, 85% to 95% were seen once, and the ten largest hold roughly 0.36%. Sequenced material: naive CD4+ T cells from PBMCs. These receptors came from a man in his late teens or twenties in good health. Some clones in this sample may be carry-over from other donors' samples. Each CDR3 is given with its conserved first and last residue. D genes are given only for firm matches. Size values are once, few and many counts, or a class for expanded clones, and some rows have none.

j_call v_call d_call clone_size cdr3_nt cdr3_aa
TRBJ2-2 TRBV10-3 . once TGTGCCCTGGGGGGGCCCACCGGGGAGCTGTTTTTT CALGGPTGELFF
TRBJ2-7 TRBV7-8 . . TGTGCCAGCAGCTCCTCAGGGGTTAGCTCCTACGAGCAGTACTTC CASSSSGVSSYEQYF
TRBJ2-5 TRBV6-1 . . TGTGCCAGCAGTGAAGGGGAAGTGTGGCGGGTTCAAGAGACCCAGTACTTC CASSEGEVWRVQETQYF
TRBJ1-4 TRBV27 . . TGTGCCAGCAGTTCCAGCCCGGTAGGGGACGAAAAACTGTTTTTT CASSSSPVGDEKLFF
TRBJ2-3 TRBV29-1 . . TGCAGCGCAGGGAACACAGATACGCAGTATTTT CSAGNTDTQYF
TRBJ1-2 TRBV25-1 TRBD1 once TGTGCCAGCAGTGATATACGAAGGACAGGGGAGGATGGCTACACCTTC CASSDIRRTGEDGYTF
TRBJ1-2 TRBV5-6 . . TGTGCCAGCAGCTTCGAGGTGTTAGGGGGCTACACCTTC CASSFEVLGGYTF
TRBJ1-2 TRBV27 TRBD1 . TGTGCCAGCAGTGTGGCAGGGGGCCGAGCTAACTATGGCTACACCTTC CASSVAGGRANYGYTF
TRBJ2-1 TRBV7-3 TRBD1 . TGTGCCAGCAGCGCCGACAGGGGAGTCTACAATGAGCAGTTCTTC CASSADRGVYNEQFF
TRBJ2-1 TRBV29-1 TRBD2 . TGCAGCGGTGGACTAGCGGGAGGGCCGAACTACAATGAGCAGTTCTTC CSGGLAGGPNYNEQFF
TRBJ2-2 TRBV2 . . TGTGCCAGCAGGACGGTTGCGAACACCGGGGAGCTGTTTTTT CASRTVANTGELFF
TRBJ2-7 TRBV5-4 . . TGTGCCAGCAGCTTCAGGGGGGCGGTAGACGAGCAGTACTTC CASSFRGAVDEQYF
TRBJ1-1 TRBV28 . . TGTGCCAGCAGTTTATTCATGAACACTGAAGCTTTCTTT CASSLFMNTEAFF
TRBJ2-7 TRBV7-2 . . TGTGCCAGCAGCCCCAGGGCGACCTACGAGCAGTACTTC CASSPRATYEQYF
TRBJ2-1 TRBV7-9 TRBD2 . TGTGCCAGCAGCTTATTTAATCTAGCGGGACGCAATGAGCAGTTCTTC CASSLFNLAGRNEQFF
TRBJ1-1 TRBV2 . . TGTGCCAGCAGTCGCCCGGGTGCCTATGAAGCTTTCTTT CASSRPGAYEAFF
TRBJ2-7 TRBV29-1 TRBD1 . TGCAGCGTTGTAGGGACTACGGGACAGGGTGCCTACGAGCAGTACTTC CSVVGTTGQGAYEQYF
TRBJ2-2 TRBV28 . . TGTGCCAGTGGGATACCCACCGGGGAGCTGTTTTTT CASGIPTGELFF
TRBJ1-3 TRBV27 . once TGTGCCAGCAGTGGGACGGCTGGAAACACCATATATTTT CASSGTAGNTIYF
TRBJ1-2 TRBV29-1 . . TGCAGCGTTGACTTTGGGACGAACTATGGCTACACCTTC CSVDFGTNYGYTF
TRBJ2-5 TRBV6-8 . . TGTGCCAGCATCCAAAGTGAACTGCGAGAGACCCAGTACTTC CASIQSELRETQYF
TRBJ1-1 TRBV5-8 TRBD1 . TGTGCCAGCAGCTATTCACAGGGGTTTGGCACTGAAGCTTTCTTT CASSYSQGFGTEAFF
TRBJ2-3 TRBV30 TRBD1 . TGTGCCTGGAGTGTGACAGGGGCAGATACGCAGTATTTT CAWSVTGADTQYF
TRBJ2-1 TRBV7-8 TRBD2 . TGTGCCAGCAGCGCTCTAGCGGGAACCTACAATGAGCAGTTCTTC CASSALAGTYNEQFF
TRBJ1-1 TRBV6-5 . . TGTGCCAGCAGGCCCGGACGGAACACTGAAGCTTTCTTT CASRPGRNTEAFF
TRBJ2-1 TRBV2 TRBD2 few TGTGCCAGCAGGGGAACTAGCGGGAGTGCTGGTGAGCAGTTCTTC CASRGTSGSAGEQFF
TRBJ1-2 TRBV19 TRBD1 . TGTGCCAGTAATCAGGGACAGGGACTTTTGTATGGCTACACCTTC CASNQGQGLLYGYTF
TRBJ1-2 TRBV19 . . TGTGCCAGTAGTATAGGGCAGGACTATGGCTACACCTTC CASSIGQDYGYTF
TRBJ2-3 TRBV9 TRBD1 once TGTGCCAGCAGCGTAGCAGGGCCCACAGGGGGCGCGGGCACAGATACGCAGTATTTT CASSVAGPTGGAGTDTQYF
TRBJ2-1 TRBV28 TRBD2 once TGTGCCAGCAGTCCCCCTAGCGGAACCTACAATGAGCAGTTCTTC CASSPPSGTYNEQFF
TRBJ2-5 TRBV15 . once TGTGCCACCGCCCAAGACAGAGGGGTACAAGAGACCCAGTACTTC CATAQDRGVQETQYF
TRBJ2-1 TRBV5-1 TRBD1 . TGCGCCAGCAGCTTCTCCCGAGACAGGGCGAACAATGAGCAGTTCTTC CASSFSRDRANNEQFF
TRBJ2-3 TRBV29-1 . . TGCAGCGACGGGGATACGCAGTATTTT CSDGDTQYF
TRBJ2-1 TRBV21-1 . . TGTGCCAGCAGAAGCGGGAGCTCCTCCTACAATGAGCAGTTCTTC CASRSGSSSYNEQFF
TRBJ2-3 TRBV9 TRBD1 . TGTGCCAGCAGCGCCCTGGACAGGGTTCGCACAGATACGCAGTATTTT CASSALDRVRTDTQYF
TRBJ2-1 TRBV14 . . TGTGCCAGCAGTTGGTCGTCCTACAATGAGCAGTTCTTC CASSWSSYNEQFF
TRBJ2-7 TRBV27 . . TGTGCCAGCAGTCCCCGGTCTAACGGGGTAGTCTCCTACGAGCAGTACTTC CASSPRSNGVVSYEQYF
TRBJ2-5 TRBV2 . . TGTGCCAGCAGTGGAGTCGAGCAAGAGACCCAGTACTTC CASSGVEQETQYF
TRBJ1-1 TRBV18 TRBD1 . TGTGCCAGCTCACCGTTAGGGACAGGGGGCACTGAAGCTTTCTTT CASSPLGTGGTEAFF
TRBJ1-3 TRBV18 TRBD1 . TGTGCCAGCTCACCGGGACAGCCCTCGATCTCTGGAAACACCATATATTTT CASSPGQPSISGNTIYF
TRBJ1-1 TRBV18 . . TGTGCCAGCTCACTTAGCCAGGAAAACACTGAAGCTTTCTTT CASSLSQENTEAFF
TRBJ2-3 TRBV18 . . TGTGCCAGCTCACCACGGCTCCCGGGGGGCCAATTCACAGATACGCAGTATTTT CASSPRLPGGQFTDTQYF
TRBJ2-2 TRBV7-9 . . TGTGCCAGCAGCTCCCCCAGAGTCGGGGGGCGCGGAAACACCGGGGAGCTGTTTTTT CASSSPRVGGRGNTGELFF
TRBJ1-1 TRBV30 . . TGTGCCTGGAGCGGCCTGGGGGCGACTGAAGCTTTCTTT CAWSGLGATEAFF
TRBJ1-5 TRBV30 . few TGTGCCTGGAGTGTTGGTCAGCCCCAGCATTTT CAWSVGQPQHF
TRBJ1-1 TRBV28 TRBD1 . TGTGCCAGCACCTGGCCGGGACAGGGGAACACTGAAGCTTTCTTT CASTWPGQGNTEAFF
TRBJ1-6 TRBV4-1 . . TGCGCCAGCAGCCAAGAGGGCGGGGGTAATTCACCCCTCCACTTT CASSQEGGGNSPLHF
TRBJ1-3 TRBV5-1 . . TGCGCCAGCAGCGGGGCCTCGGGGGGCCGGAACACCATATATTTT CASSGASGGRNTIYF
TRBJ2-2 TRBV19 . . TGTGCCAGTAGTAGACGAATCAAAAGGGCTCGGACAGCGAACACCGGGGAGCTGTTTTTT CASSRRIKRARTANTGELFF
TRBJ2-7 TRBV6-1 . . TGTGCCAGCAGTGAAGTAGGTTTCGCGGGACCCTACGAGCAGTACTTC CASSEVGFAGPYEQYF
TRBJ2-7 TRBV30 TRBD1 . TGTGCCTGGAGTGCCAAACCGGGACAGCAAAGGTCCTACGAGCAGTACTTC CAWSAKPGQQRSYEQYF